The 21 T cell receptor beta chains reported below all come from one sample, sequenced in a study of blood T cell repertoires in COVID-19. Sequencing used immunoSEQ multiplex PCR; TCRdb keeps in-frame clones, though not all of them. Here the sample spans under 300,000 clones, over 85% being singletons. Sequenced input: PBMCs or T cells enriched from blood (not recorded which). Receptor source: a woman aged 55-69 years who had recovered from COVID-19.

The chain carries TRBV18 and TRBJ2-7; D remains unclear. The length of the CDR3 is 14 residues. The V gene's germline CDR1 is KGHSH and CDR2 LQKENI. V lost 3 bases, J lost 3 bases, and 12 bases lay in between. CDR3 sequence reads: CASSPGDNGYEQYF. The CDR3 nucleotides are TGTGCCAGCTCACCCGGAGATAACGGCTACGAGCAGTACTTC.

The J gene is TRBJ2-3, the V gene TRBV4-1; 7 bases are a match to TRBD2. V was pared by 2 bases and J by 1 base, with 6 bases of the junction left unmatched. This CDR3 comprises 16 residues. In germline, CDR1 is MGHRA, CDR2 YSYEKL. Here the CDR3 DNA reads TGCGCCAGCAGCCAAAGGGCGGGAGTGGGCACAGATACGCAGTATTTT. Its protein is CASSQRAGVGTDTQYF.

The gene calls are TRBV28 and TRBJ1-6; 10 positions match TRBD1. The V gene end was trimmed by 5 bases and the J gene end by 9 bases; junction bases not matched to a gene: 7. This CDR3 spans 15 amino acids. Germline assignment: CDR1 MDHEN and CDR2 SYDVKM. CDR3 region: CASSPSGQGSSPLHF. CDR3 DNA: TGTGCCAGCAGTCCTTCGGGACAGGGGTCTTCACCCCTCCACTTT.

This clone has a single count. The CDR3 loop reads CASSALAGGYNEQFF. CDR3 DNA: TGTGCCAGCAGCGCCCTAGCGGGAGGCTACAATGAGCAGTTCTTC. The gene calls are TRBV7-9 and TRBJ2-1; 11 bases fit TRBD2. J lost 3 bases, V lost 5 bases, and 3 bases had no gene match. Germline V gene data show CDR1 as SEHNR and CDR2 as FQNEAQ (reference sequence). CDR3 length equals 15 residues.

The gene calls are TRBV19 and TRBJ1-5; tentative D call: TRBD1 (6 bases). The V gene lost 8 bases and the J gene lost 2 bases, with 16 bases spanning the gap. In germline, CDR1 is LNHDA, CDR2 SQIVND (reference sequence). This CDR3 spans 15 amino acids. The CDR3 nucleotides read TGTGCCAGTGCCGCTCTTTCAGGGGGCAATCAGCCCCAGCATTTT. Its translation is CASAALSGGNQPQHF.

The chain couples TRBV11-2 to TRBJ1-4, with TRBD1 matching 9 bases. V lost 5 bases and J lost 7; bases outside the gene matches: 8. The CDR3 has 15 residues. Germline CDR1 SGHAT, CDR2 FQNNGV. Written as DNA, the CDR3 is TGTGCCAGCAGCGCCAGACAGGGGGTATCTGAAAAACTGTTTTTT. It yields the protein CASSARQGVSEKLFF.

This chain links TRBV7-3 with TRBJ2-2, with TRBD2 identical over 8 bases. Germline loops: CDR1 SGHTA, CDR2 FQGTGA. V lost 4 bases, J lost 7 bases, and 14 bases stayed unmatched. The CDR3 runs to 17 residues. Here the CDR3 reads CASSYTGGTPVYGELFF. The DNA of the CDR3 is TGTGCCAGCAGCTACACGGGGGGGACCCCTGTTTACGGGGAGCTGTTTTTT.

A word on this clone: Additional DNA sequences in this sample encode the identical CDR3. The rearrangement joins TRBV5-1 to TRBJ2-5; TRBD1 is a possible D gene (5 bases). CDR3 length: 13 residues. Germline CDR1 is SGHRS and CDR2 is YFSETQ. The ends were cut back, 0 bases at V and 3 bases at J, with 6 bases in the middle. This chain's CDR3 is CASSLGREETQYF. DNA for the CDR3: TGCGCCAGCAGCTTGGGCAGGGAAGAGACCCAGTACTTC.

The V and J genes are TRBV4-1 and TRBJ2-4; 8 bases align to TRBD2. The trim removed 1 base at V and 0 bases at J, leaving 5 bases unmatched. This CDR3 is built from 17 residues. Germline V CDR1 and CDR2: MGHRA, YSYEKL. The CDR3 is CASSQGGAGAAKNIQYF. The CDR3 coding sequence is TGCGCCAGCAGCCAAGGCGGAGCGGGGGCAGCCAAAAACATTCAGTACTTC.

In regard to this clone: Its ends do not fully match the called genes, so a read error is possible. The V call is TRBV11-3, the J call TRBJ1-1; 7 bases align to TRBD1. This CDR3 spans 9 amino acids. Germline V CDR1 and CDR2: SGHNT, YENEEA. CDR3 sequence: CASSPGGPF. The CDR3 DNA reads TGTGCCAGCAGCCCAGGGGGTCCTTTT.

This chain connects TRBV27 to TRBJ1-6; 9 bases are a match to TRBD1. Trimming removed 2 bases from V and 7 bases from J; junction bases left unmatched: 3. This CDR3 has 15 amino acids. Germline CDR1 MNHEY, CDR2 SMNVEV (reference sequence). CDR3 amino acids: CASSLNGQGNSPLHF. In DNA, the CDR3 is TGTGCCAGCAGTTTAAATGGACAGGGGAATTCACCCCTCCACTTT.

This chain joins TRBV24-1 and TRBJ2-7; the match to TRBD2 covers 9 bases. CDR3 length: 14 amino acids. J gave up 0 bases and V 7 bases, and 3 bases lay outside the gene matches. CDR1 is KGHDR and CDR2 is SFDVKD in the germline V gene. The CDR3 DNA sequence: TGTGCCACCAGCAATAGCGGGAGCTCCTACGAGCAGTACTTC. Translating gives CATSNSGSSYEQYF.

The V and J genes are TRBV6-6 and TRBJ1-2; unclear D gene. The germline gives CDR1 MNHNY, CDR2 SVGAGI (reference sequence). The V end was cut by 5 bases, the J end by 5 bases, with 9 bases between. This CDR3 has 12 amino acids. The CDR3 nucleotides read TGTGCCAGCAGTGTAAGCGCTTATGGCTACACCTTC. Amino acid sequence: CASSVSAYGYTF.

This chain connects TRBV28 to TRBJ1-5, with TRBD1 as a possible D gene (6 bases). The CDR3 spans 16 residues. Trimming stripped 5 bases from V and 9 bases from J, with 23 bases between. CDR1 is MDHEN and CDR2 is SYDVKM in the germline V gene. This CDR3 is CASSPRQGSGTWPQHF. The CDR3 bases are TGTGCCAGCAGTCCTCGCCAGGGGTCCGGAACTTGGCCCCAGCATTTT.

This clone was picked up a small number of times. This chain's CDR3 is CASSSPRGGSIYGYTF. The CDR3 DNA is TGTGCCAGCAGCTCACCGCGGGGAGGGTCGATCTATGGCTACACCTTC. The J gene is TRBJ1-2, the V gene TRBV7-9; D gene ambiguous. In germline, CDR1 is SEHNR, CDR2 FQNEAQ (reference sequence). The length of the CDR3 is 16 residues. Trimming left V 4 bases short and J 4 bases short, with 19 bases between.

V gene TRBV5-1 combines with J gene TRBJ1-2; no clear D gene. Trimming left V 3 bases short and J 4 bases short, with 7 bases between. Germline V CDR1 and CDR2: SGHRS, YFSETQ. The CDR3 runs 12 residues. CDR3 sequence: CASSSVLYGYTF. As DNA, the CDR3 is TGCGCCAGCAGCTCGGTACTCTATGGCTACACCTTC.

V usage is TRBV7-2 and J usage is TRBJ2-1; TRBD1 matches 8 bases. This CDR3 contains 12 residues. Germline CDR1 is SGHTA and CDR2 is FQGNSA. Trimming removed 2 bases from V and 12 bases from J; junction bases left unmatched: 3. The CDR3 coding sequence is TGTGCCAGCAGCTTACTTGGGACAGGGCAGTTCTTC. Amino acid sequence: CASSLLGTGQFF.

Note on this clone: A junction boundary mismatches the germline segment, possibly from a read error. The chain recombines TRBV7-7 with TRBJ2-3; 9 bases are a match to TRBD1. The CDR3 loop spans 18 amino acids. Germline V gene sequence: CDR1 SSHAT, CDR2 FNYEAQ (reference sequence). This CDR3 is CASSLELPGQGVPDTQYF. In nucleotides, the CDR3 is TGTGCTAGCAGCTTAGAGTTGCCGGGACAGGGAGTTCCAGATACGCAGTATTTT.

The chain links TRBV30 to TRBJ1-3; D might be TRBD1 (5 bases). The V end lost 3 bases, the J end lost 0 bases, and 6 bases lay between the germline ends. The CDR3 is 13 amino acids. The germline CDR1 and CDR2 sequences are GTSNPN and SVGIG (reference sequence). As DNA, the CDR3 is TGTGCCTGGAGCAGGGCCTCTGGAAACACCATATATTTT. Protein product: CAWSRASGNTIYF.

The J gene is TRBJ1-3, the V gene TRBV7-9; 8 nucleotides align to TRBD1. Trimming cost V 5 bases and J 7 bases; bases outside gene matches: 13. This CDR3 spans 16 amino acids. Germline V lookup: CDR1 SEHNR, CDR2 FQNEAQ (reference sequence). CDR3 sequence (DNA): TGTGCCAGCAGCCAGCCGGGACAGGCCATCGGGAACACCATATATTTT. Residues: CASSQPGQAIGNTIYF.

CDR3 DNA: TGTGCCAGCAGCCCCCGTGGCGGGACCGCCGAGCAGTACTTC. Translating it yields CASSPRGGTAEQYF. The genes are TRBV11-3 and TRBJ2-7; D is possibly TRBD2 (6 bases). The CDR3 contains 14 residues. V was cut by 5 bases and J by 6 bases, with 17 bases left in between. Germline V gives CDR1 SGHNT, CDR2 YENEEA.